The clone carrying this T cell receptor (beta chain) was picked up a small number of times. Trimming shortened V by 7 bases and J by 6 bases, and 12 bases separated the two germline ends. The length of the CDR3 is 11 residues. Per germline, CDR1 SQVTM and CDR2 ANQGSEA. The data originate from a study of blood T cell repertoires in COVID-19. TCRdb keeps only in-frame clones here, not all; method: immunoSEQ multiplex PCR. Among 160,000 or so clones listed, about 80% were seen once. The sequencing sample was made of peripheral blood. This chain uses TRBV29-1 with TRBJ1-2; D gene ambiguous. The TCR comes from a man in his sixties or seventies with active or convalescent COVID-19. In nucleotides, the CDR3 is TGCAGCGCTCATGCGGGAAATGGCTACACCTTC. Encoded protein: CSAHAGNGYTF.